This passage covers 25 T cell receptor beta chains from one sample sequenced in a study of control samples from healthy donors and cancer patients. The table came from immunoSEQ multiplex PCR; TCRdb's copy has only in-frame clones and leaves some out. The table records over 100,000 clones, around nine tenths of them present only once. Sequenced: blood. The receptors stem from a man younger than 35 in good health.

This chain joins TRBV3-1 (or the pseudogene TRBV3-2) and TRBJ1-4, with unresolved D. This CDR3 has 14 residues. Trimming shortened V by 1 base and J by 16 bases, and 19 bases separated the two germline ends. CDR1 is LGHDT and CDR2 is YNNKEL in the germline V gene (reference sequence). This chain's CDR3 is CASSQGTGSRLKFF. CDR3 sequence (DNA): TGTGCCAGCAGCCAAGGGACGGGATCTCGGTTAAAGTTTTTT.

The chain combines TRBV11-2 with TRBJ2-1; D possibly uses TRBD1 or TRBD2 (6 bases each). CDR1 is SGHAT, CDR2 FQNNGV, per germline. The V end lost 1 base, the J end lost 4 bases, and 11 bases lay between the germline ends. The CDR3 totals 15 residues. The CDR3 is CASSLGGAGYNEQFF. CDR3 coding DNA: TGTGCCAGCAGCTTAGGGGGGGCCGGTTACAATGAGCAGTTCTTC.

This sequence joins TRBV5-1 and TRBJ2-3; D is unresolved. Germline loops: CDR1 SGHRS, CDR2 YFSETQ. This CDR3 has 13 amino acids. V lost 0 bases, J lost 10 bases, and 12 bases lay in between. In nucleotides, the CDR3 is TGCGCCAGCAGCTTGGCCGGAGAGATTGCGCAGTATTTT. This translates into CASSLAGEIAQYF.

The CDR3 DNA is TGCGCCAGCAGCCCCTCCACAGGTCCACCCCTCCACTTT. This codes for CASSPSTGPPLHF. This chain uses TRBV5-1 with TRBJ1-6; perhaps TRBD1 as D (5 bases). Trimming took 4 bases from V and 11 from J, leaving 13 bases between them. The CDR3 consists of 13 residues. CDR1 is SGHRS and CDR2 is YFSETQ in the germline V gene.

This chain links TRBV3-1 (or the pseudogene TRBV3-2) with TRBJ1-2; TRBD1 is a possible D gene (6 bases). Trimming took 1 base from V and 8 from J, leaving 23 bases between them. The germline V gene encodes CDR1 LGHDT and CDR2 YNNKEL (reference sequence). The CDR3 has 17 residues. The CDR3 protein is CASSQVGGSGLSEGYTF. In DNA, the CDR3 is TGTGCCAGCAGCCAAGTTGGGGGCTCCGGGTTGTCTGAGGGCTACACCTTC.

V is TRBV7-9 and J is TRBJ2-1, with 8 bases lining up with TRBD2. Germline values: CDR1 SEHNR, CDR2 FQNEAQ (reference sequence). V was clipped by 0 bases and J by 0 bases; unmatched bases: 4. CDR3 length: 17 residues. The CDR3 coding sequence is TGTGCCAGCAGCTTAGCAATCAGCGGGGGCTCCTACAATGAGCAGTTCTTC. Translation: CASSLAISGGSYNEQFF.

CDR3 nucleotide sequence: TGTGCCAGCAGCCCCTATGACAGGGGTCCCAACACCGGGGAGCTGTTTTTT. Its protein is CASSPYDRGPNTGELFF. This rearrangement joins TRBV14 to TRBJ2-2; 8 nucleotides align to TRBD1. V was clipped by 4 bases and J by 2 bases; unmatched bases: 9. CDR1 and CDR2 (germline): SGHDN, FVKESK. This CDR3 comprises 17 residues.

The sample holds one count of this clone. This rearrangement joins TRBV19 to TRBJ2-7, with D possibly being TRBD1 (6 bases). Germline assignment: CDR1 LNHDA and CDR2 SQIVND (reference sequence). The V end lost 3 bases, the J end lost 2 bases, and 14 bases lay between the germline ends. The CDR3 runs to 15 residues. The DNA of the CDR3 is TGTGCCAGTAGTATTGGGGGCGAAGCGACCTACGAGCAGTACTTC. This codes for CASSIGGEATYEQYF.

Written as DNA, the CDR3 is TGCAGTGCTAGTAAGGGGTTGGATTATGGTGAGCAGTTCTTC. It codes for CSASKGLDYGEQFF. V gene TRBV20-1 combines with J gene TRBJ2-1, with D possibly matching TRBD1 (5 bases). The germline V and J ends were trimmed by 3 bases and 9 bases, with 18 bases remaining between them. This CDR3 comprises 14 residues. CDR1 and CDR2 from the germline V gene are DFQATT and SNEGSKA (reference sequence).

This clone appeared once. The chain is built from TRBV19 and TRBJ1-2; 9 bases line up with TRBD1. CDR1 LNHDA and CDR2 SQIVND come from the germline V gene (reference sequence). This CDR3 has 16 residues. Trimming took 3 bases from V and 6 from J; bases not matched to a gene: 11. Here the CDR3 reads CASSIPRQGVSDGYTF. Written as DNA, the CDR3 is TGTGCCAGTAGTATCCCACGACAGGGGGTGAGCGATGGCTACACCTTC.

The gene calls are TRBV6-1 and TRBJ2-1; D remains unclear. This CDR3 is 12 amino acids long. The V gene's germline CDR1 is MNHNS and CDR2 SASEGT. Trimming shortened V by 2 bases and J by 9 bases, and 8 bases separated the two germline ends. The CDR3 region has the DNA TGTGCCAGCAGTGAAAGCCGGCGTGAGCAGTTCTTC. Its translation is CASSESRREQFF.

This sequence joins TRBV5-1 and TRBJ2-5; possible D gene TRBD1, 6 bases. CDR1 is SGHRS and CDR2 is YFSETQ in the germline V gene. V lost 2 bases and J lost 2, with 16 bases in between. The CDR3 contains 16 residues. The CDR3 DNA follows: TGCGCCAGCAGCTTCCAGAGGACAGCGGAACAAGAGACCCAGTACTTC. This gives the protein CASSFQRTAEQETQYF. Together with reference TRBV5-1 and TRBJ2-5, the CDR3 gives the full variable domain: KAGVTQTPRYLIKTRGQQVTLSCSPISGHRSVSWYQQTPGQGLQFLFEYFSETQRNKGNFPGRFSGRQFSNSRSEMNVSTLELGDSALYLCASSFQRTAEQETQYFGPGTRLLVL.

This clone was recorded a few times. The chain recombines TRBV6-4 with TRBJ2-1; 16 positions agree with TRBD2. Germline assignment: CDR1 MRHNA and CDR2 SNTAGT. V dropped 5 bases and J dropped 8; count of bases not matched to a gene: 12. CDR3 length: 18 residues. CDR3 sequence reads: CASSPGTSGGVIIDEQFF. CDR3 in DNA: TGTGCCAGCAGTCCCGGGACTAGCGGGGGGGTTATTATTGATGAGCAGTTCTTC.

V and J are TRBV29-1 and TRBJ1-5; maybe TRBD1 (6 bases). Trimming stripped 7 bases from V and 5 bases from J, with 24 bases between. The CDR3 totals 16 residues. Germline V gives CDR1 SQVTM, CDR2 ANQGSEA. The DNA of the CDR3 is TGCAGCGCTGCCCAATCCGGACAGCCACCCTATCAGCCCCAGCATTTT. Translated: CSAAQSGQPPYQPQHF.

J is TRBJ2-1 and V is TRBV11-1; D is unresolved. The germline V gene encodes CDR1 SGHAT and CDR2 FQDESV (reference sequence). Trimming took 4 bases from V and 3 from J, leaving 10 bases between them. The CDR3 has 14 amino acids. CDR3 nucleotides: TGTGCCAGCAGCTCCCTACCCGACTACAATGAGCAGTTCTTC. Translating it yields CASSSLPDYNEQFF.

This chain connects TRBV3-1 (or the pseudogene TRBV3-2) to TRBJ1-2; 7 bases are a match to TRBD1. CDR1 is LGHDT, CDR2 YNNKEL, per germline (reference sequence). Trimming cost V 4 bases and J 1 base; bases outside gene matches: 6. This CDR3 has 15 residues. The CDR3 coding sequence is TGTGCCAGCAGCCGCCAGGGGGGACTTAACTATGGCTACACCTTC. Translated, it gives CASSRQGGLNYGYTF.

V gene TRBV24-1 combines with J gene TRBJ1-5; D is unresolved. With 6 bases removed from V and 4 bases from J, the gap between germline ends came to 9 bases. In germline, CDR1 is KGHDR, CDR2 SFDVKD. The CDR3 length is 13 residues. The CDR3 sequence is CATSRAENQPQHF. The CDR3 nucleotides are TGTGCCACCAGTCGGGCAGAGAATCAGCCCCAGCATTTT.

The chain has TRBV7-6 and TRBJ1-6; 8 positions agree with TRBD1. The CDR3 length is 15 residues. Germline CDR1 and CDR2: SGHVS and FNYEAQ. Losses at the gene ends were 1 base for V and 7 bases for J; bases not matched to a gene: 3. CDR3 loop: CASSLDPGGNSPLHF. The CDR3 nucleotides are TGTGCCAGCAGCTTAGATCCAGGGGGCAATTCACCCCTCCACTTT. Complete variable domain (other parts from reference TRBV7-6 and TRBJ1-6): GAGVSQSPRYKVTKRGQDVALRCDPISGHVSLYWYRQALGQGPEFLTYFNYEAQQDKSGLPNDRFSAERPEGSISTLTIQRTEQRDSAMYRCASSLDPGGNSPLHFGNGTRLTVT.

The V and J genes are TRBV11-3 and TRBJ2-1; TRBD1 aligns across 9 bases. The germline V gene encodes CDR1 SGHNT and CDR2 YENEEA. V was clipped by 5 bases and J by 5 bases; unmatched bases: 7. The CDR3 runs to 15 residues. Here the CDR3 DNA reads TGTGCCAGCAGCCCTCCGGGACAGGGAGACAATGAGCAGTTCTTC. It specifies CASSPPGQGDNEQFF.

The genes are TRBV9 and TRBJ1-2, with 7 bases matching TRBD1. Germline values: CDR1 SGDLS, CDR2 YYNGEE. J lost 0 bases, V lost 2 bases, and 7 bases had no gene match. The CDR3 extends over 16 amino acids. CDR3 residues: CASSVNPGQTNYGYTF. CDR3 DNA: TGTGCCAGCAGCGTCAACCCGGGACAGACTAACTATGGCTACACCTTC.

V is TRBV3-1 (or the pseudogene TRBV3-2) and J is TRBJ2-1; perhaps TRBD2 as D (6 bases). The CDR3 has 16 residues. CDR1 is LGHDT, CDR2 YNNKEL, per germline (reference sequence). Trimming took 2 bases from V and 3 from J, leaving 14 bases between them. In DNA, the CDR3 is TGTGCCAGCAGCCAATCAAAGGGACTTCTCTACAATGAGCAGTTCTTC. Translated, it gives CASSQSKGLLYNEQFF.

The CDR3 DNA sequence: TGTGCCAGTAGTCATCAGGGGGGAGCTTTCTTT. It encodes CASSHQGGAFF. The chain carries TRBV19 and TRBJ1-1; 7 bases align to TRBD1. This CDR3 spans 11 amino acids. After removal of 5 bases from V and 10 bases from J, the junction contained 4 bases not matched to a gene. Germline V gives CDR1 LNHDA, CDR2 SQIVND (reference sequence).

The V gene is TRBV7-6, the J gene TRBJ2-3, with TRBD1 identical over 7 bases. V lost 5 bases, J lost 0 bases, and 8 bases stayed unmatched. Looked up from germline, CDR1 is SGHVS and CDR2 is FNYEAQ. The CDR3 runs 16 residues. The CDR3 DNA is TGTGCCAGCAGCCCCACGACAGGGTGGAGCACAGATACGCAGTATTTT. This sequence encodes CASSPTTGWSTDTQYF. Supplemented by reference TRBV7-6 and TRBJ2-3, the full variable domain reads GAGVSQSPRYKVTKRGQDVALRCDPISGHVSLYWYRQALGQGPEFLTYFNYEAQQDKSGLPNDRFSAERPEGSISTLTIQRTEQRDSAMYRCASSPTTGWSTDTQYFGPGTRLTVL.

The J gene is TRBJ1-2, the V gene TRBV11-2; 11 bases line up with TRBD1. The junction had 13 bases not matched to a gene; V was cut back by 5 bases and J by 8 bases. Germline CDR1 SGHAT, CDR2 FQNNGV. CDR3 length equals 16 residues. The CDR3 DNA follows: TGTGCCAGCAGCCGAGGTCGTGGACAGGGGGCGCGGGGCTACACCTTC. It specifies CASSRGRGQGARGYTF.

CDR3 residues: CASRTGTEQYF. The DNA of the CDR3 is TGTGCCAGCAGAACCGGGACAGAGCAGTACTTC. The chain has TRBV6-5 and TRBJ2-7, with D possibly TRBD1 on 6 matching bases. V was trimmed by 6 bases and J by 7 bases, leaving 10 bases between them. Germline CDR1 and CDR2: MNHEY and SVGAGI. This CDR3 is built from 11 residues.